This entry is about one TCR beta chain. Its target is unknown. These data come from a study of T-cell memory formation after mild COVID-19. Across the whole study: Clusters were largely donor specific.

Constant-segment-primed 5'RACE gave TCR alpha and TCR beta cDNA libraries with sample barcodes and UMIs. TCRdb redid the calling of the 5' RACE reads with MiXCR, one entry per CDR3 protein. This sample has hundreds of thousands of distinct CDR3 sequences, with approximately 15% found just once. Study-wide results and caveats: CD4/CD8 balance characterized clones contracting day 15 to 85, and CD4+ skew characterized later expanders. Whether second-wave clones peaking at day 37 were SARS-CoV-2 specific went unconfirmed.

V gave up 4 bases and J gave up 5 bases, with 12 bases separating them. The CDR3 is made up of 13 amino acids. CDR1 MGHRA and CDR2 YSYEKL come from the germline V gene. This receptor was taken from an adult woman who had mild COVID-19 (a few samples of this study predate the infection). Cell type and time point are not known. This sequence joins TRBV4-1 and TRBJ2-7; no clear D gene. Sequencing used PBMCs or a T cell subset sorted from them (not recorded which). The CDR3 region is CASSLRVGDEQYF. CDR3 in DNA: TGCGCCAGCAGCCTTAGGGTTGGGGACGAGCAGTACTTC.